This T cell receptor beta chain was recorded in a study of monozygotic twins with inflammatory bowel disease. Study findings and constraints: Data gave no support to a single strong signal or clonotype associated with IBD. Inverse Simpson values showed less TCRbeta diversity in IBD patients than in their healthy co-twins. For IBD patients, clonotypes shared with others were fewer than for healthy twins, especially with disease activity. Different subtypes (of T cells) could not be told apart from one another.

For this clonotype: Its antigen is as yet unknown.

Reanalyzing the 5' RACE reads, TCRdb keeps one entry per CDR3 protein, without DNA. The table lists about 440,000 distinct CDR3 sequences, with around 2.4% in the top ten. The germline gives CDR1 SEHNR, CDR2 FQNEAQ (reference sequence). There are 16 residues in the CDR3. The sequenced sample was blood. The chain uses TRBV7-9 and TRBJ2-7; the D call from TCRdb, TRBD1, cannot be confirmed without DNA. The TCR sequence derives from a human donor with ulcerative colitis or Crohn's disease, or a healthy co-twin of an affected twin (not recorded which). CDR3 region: CASSQRGQFGDYEQYF. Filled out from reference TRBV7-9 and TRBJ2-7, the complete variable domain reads DTGVSQNPRHKITKRGQNVTFRCDPISEHNRLYWYRQTLGQGPEFLTYFQNEAQLEKSRLLSDRFSAERPKGSFSTLEIQRTEQGDSAMYLCASSQRGQFGDYEQYFGPGTRLTVT.